This passage covers 7 T cell receptor beta chains from one sample sequenced in a study of blood T cell repertoires in COVID-19. Profiling relied on immunoSEQ multiplex PCR, and the TCRdb table lists in-frame clones only, not all of them. Altogether approximately 100,000 clones are present, 70% to 80% being singletons, with the ten largest covering less than 25%. The sequencing sample was made of peripheral blood. All receptors come from a man between 65 and 85 years old with acute or convalescent COVID-19.

This chain joins TRBV2 and TRBJ2-4; D perhaps matches TRBD1 (6 bases). This CDR3 has 17 residues. Germline V gene lookup returns CDR1 SNHLY and CDR2 FYNNEI. Trimming removed 8 bases from V and 1 base from J, with 21 bases in between. The CDR3 spells CASVTGVRTDAKNIQYF. Written as DNA, the CDR3 is TGTGCCAGCGTGACAGGAGTTAGGACGGACGCCAAAAACATTCAGTACTTC. The full variable domain, rest sourced from reference TRBV2 and TRBJ2-4, is EPEVTQTPSHQVTQMGQEVILRCVPISNHLYFYWYRQILGQKVEFLVSFYNNEISEKSEIFDDQFSVERPDGSNFTLKIRSTKLEDSAMYFCASVTGVRTDAKNIQYFGAGTRLSVL.

The V call is TRBV6-2 or TRBV6-3, the J call TRBJ2-2, with 8 bases lining up with TRBD2. CDR1 is MNHEY and CDR2 is SVGEGT in the germline V gene. The CDR3 runs 15 residues. V lost 6 bases, J lost 4 bases, and 7 bases stayed unmatched. The CDR3 is CASSTTSGLTGELFF. In nucleotides, the CDR3 is TGTGCCAGCAGCACTACTAGCGGCCTCACCGGGGAGCTGTTTTTT.

This clone was counted only a few times. The CDR3 spells CASSPGTGVNYGYTF. The CDR3 DNA reads TGTGCCAGCAGCCCCGGGACAGGGGTCAACTATGGCTACACCTTC. The rearrangement links TRBV5-4 to TRBJ1-2, with TRBD1 identical over 10 bases. The V segment lost 4 bases and the J segment 2 bases; nucleotides outside the gene matches: 5. Germline lookup yields CDR1 SGHNT and CDR2 YYREEE (reference sequence). This CDR3 contains 15 residues. The full variable domain, completed using reference TRBV5-4 and TRBJ1-2, is ETGVTQSPTHLIKTRGQQVTLRCSSQSGHNTVSWYQQALGQGPQFIFQYYREEENGRGNFPPRFSGLQFPNYSSELNVNALELDDSALYLCASSPGTGVNYGYTFGSGTRLTVV.

This clone was counted only a few times. The rearrangement joins TRBV2 to TRBJ1-4; 10 nucleotides line up with TRBD1. The junction had 4 bases not matched to a gene; V was cut back by 7 bases and J by 5 bases. CDR3 size: 14 residues. In germline, CDR1 is SNHLY, CDR2 FYNNEI. CDR3 sequence (DNA): TGTGCCAGCACTCCGGGACAGGGGAATGAAAAACTGTTTTTT. This encodes CASTPGQGNEKLFF.

In its sample, this clone was seen a few times. The chain links TRBV27 to TRBJ2-7, with D perhaps matching TRBD2 (6 bases). The V end was cut by 0 bases, the J end by 6 bases, with 6 bases between. Germline V gene lookup returns CDR1 MNHEY and CDR2 SMNVEV (reference sequence). The length of the CDR3 is 12 residues. CDR3 amino acids: CASSLSGGEQYF. In DNA, the CDR3 is TGTGCCAGCAGTTTATCGGGGGGCGAGCAGTACTTC.

This clone was detected only once. This rearrangement joins TRBV28 to TRBJ1-4, with unresolved D. CDR3 length equals 10 residues. From germline, CDR1 is MDHEN and CDR2 SYDVKM. V lost 8 bases and J 8 bases, leaving 6 bases between the germline ends. Written as DNA, the CDR3 is TGTGCCAGCGGCAGGGAAAAACTGTTTTTT. This translates into CASGREKLFF.

The genes are TRBV6-2 or TRBV6-3 and TRBJ2-7, with D possibly TRBD2 on 5 matching bases. Germline CDR1 MNHEY, CDR2 SVGEGT. The CDR3 runs to 14 residues. Trimming took 4 bases from V and 1 from J, leaving 11 bases between them. The CDR3 loop reads CASSFSLGSYEQYF. CDR3 nucleotide sequence: TGTGCCAGCAGTTTCTCACTAGGTTCCTACGAGCAGTACTTC.